Sequencing of this TCR beta chain was carried out in a study of cytomegalovirus exposure and HLA in healthy donors. The CDR3 has 18 amino acids. In germline, CDR1 is MRHNA, CDR2 SNTAGT. In this sample, this clone turned up once. PCR primers comprised 60 Vbeta and 13 Jbeta primers. Repertoires were generated with immunoSEQ multiplex PCR, while TCRdb's copy carries only in-frame clones and drops some. The repertoire holds approximately 110,000 clones, with about 59% as singletons. Specimen: PBMCs. The sequence was obtained from a man aged 30 to 45 in good health and CMV-seropositive. V is TRBV6-4 and J is TRBJ2-5; the match to TRBD1 covers 7 bases. The end of the DNA is better explained by TRBJ2-7, so the J call may be wrong. In nucleotides, the CDR3 is TGTGCCAGCAGTGACTCTTCCCCGACAGGGCTAAGCTCCTACGAGCAGTACTTC. Its translation is CASSDSSPTGLSSYEQYF.